This TCR beta chain was recovered during a study of response to subunit inactivated influenza vaccine. This clonotype has a count of ten or more. TCRdb called the RT-PCR reads again in MiXCR, with one record for every CDR3 protein. The sample consists of about half a million distinct CDR3 sequences, under 9% of them appearing once. This CDR3 is 16 amino acids long. Trimming shortened V by 0 bases and J by 3 bases, and 18 bases separated the two germline ends. Germline V gives CDR1 DFQATT, CDR2 SNEGSKA (reference sequence). The sample consisted of PBMCs from blood, taken roughly 24 months after vaccination. V usage is TRBV20-1 and J usage is TRBJ2-7; D is possibly TRBD1 (5 bases). The receptor was isolated from a man aged 45-69 years who received an inactivated influenza vaccine. The CDR3 DNA sequence: TGCAGTGCTAGAGATTATCTGAGACAGATCGACTACGAGCAGTACTTC. Its protein is CSARDYLRQIDYEQYF.